Listed below are T cell receptor beta chains from one sample, sequenced in a study of blood T cell repertoires in COVID-19. The protocol was immunoSEQ multiplex PCR, while the TCRdb copy is restricted to in-frame clones and leaves out a portion. Here the sample spans about 200,000 clones, 70% to 90% being singletons. The material sequenced was peripheral blood. Receptors originate from a man in his sixties with COVID-19, enrolled during active disease. CDR3s include the opening cysteine and the closing phenylalanine or tryptophan. D genes are given only for firm matches. Clone size is shown for a subset of rows, as once, few, many or a class of expanded clone.

d_gene,v_gene,j_gene,abundance,CDR3nt,CDR3aa
.,TRBV3-1/TRBV3-2,TRBJ1-1,.,TGTGCCAGCAGCCAAAGCTTCCTGACTGAAGCTTTCTTT,CASSQSFLTEAFF
.,TRBV5-1,TRBJ2-4,.,TGCGCCAGCAGCTCCGACACCAAAAACATTCAGTACTTC,CASSSDTKNIQYF
.,TRBV10-3,TRBJ2-7,.,TGTGCCACCGAAACCATCTACTCCTACGAGCAGTACTTC,CATETIYSYEQYF
TRBD2,TRBV12-3/TRBV12-4,TRBJ2-1,.,TGTGCCAGCAGTTTCTCTAGCGGGATGCAGTTCTTC,CASSFSSGMQFF
.,TRBV15,TRBJ1-4,.,TGTGCCACCAGCAGCTTAAATGAAAAACTGTTTTTT,CATSSLNEKLFF
TRBD1,TRBV5-4,TRBJ2-7,.,TGTGCCAGCAGATCTCCGGGACAGAGCTACGAGCAGTACTTC,CASRSPGQSYEQYF
.,TRBV6-1,TRBJ2-2,.,TGTGCCAGCAGTGAAGTTGTTAAGGGTAGCGTGAACACCGGGGAGCTGTTTTTT,CASSEVVKGSVNTGELFF
.,TRBV20-1,TRBJ1-5,.,TGCAGTGCTAGTAAGGGGAGCAATCAGCCCCAGCATTTT,CSASKGSNQPQHF
.,TRBV3-1/TRBV3-2,TRBJ1-5,few,TGTGCCAGCAGCCAAAGTCTCCAGAGCAATCAGCCCCAGCATTTT,CASSQSLQSNQPQHF
.,TRBV5-4,TRBJ1-6,few,TGTGCCAGCAGCCCGGGTTCCGGAGCTTATAATTCACCCCTCCACTTT,CASSPGSGAYNSPLHF
.,TRBV4-2,TRBJ1-2,.,TGTGCCAGCACCCCAGGCGCAGGGGCGGACTATGGCTACACCTTC,CASTPGAGADYGYTF
.,TRBV4-2,TRBJ2-1,.,TGTGCCAGCAGCCAAGAGACAACTAGCTCAGGGGAGCAGTTCTTC,CASSQETTSSGEQFF
TRBD1,TRBV2,TRBJ1-2,.,TGTGCCAGTACCGGGACAGGGGGCTTTGGCTACACCTTC,CASTGTGGFGYTF
.,TRBV6-2/TRBV6-3,TRBJ1-5,once,TGTGCCAGCAGTCCGACAGAATATAGCAATCAGCCCCAGCATTTT,CASSPTEYSNQPQHF
.,TRBV30,TRBJ1-1,once,TGTGCCTGGAGTCGGGTGGGGAACACTGAAGCTTTCTTT,CAWSRVGNTEAFF
TRBD2,TRBV18,TRBJ2-7,.,TGTGCCAGCTCTCGGGAGGACTACGAGCAGTACTTC,CASSREDYEQYF
TRBD2,TRBV11-2,TRBJ2-7,.,TGTGCCAGCAGGGCGGCTAGCGGGGGCTCCTACGAGCAGTACTTC,CASRAASGGSYEQYF
TRBD1,TRBV9,TRBJ1-4,.,TGTGCCAGCAGCCCCCGGACAGGGACCGAAAAACTGTTTTTT,CASSPRTGTEKLFF
TRBD1,TRBV10-3,TRBJ1-5,.,TGTGCCATCAGAGACAGGGATCAGCCCCAGCATTTT,CAIRDRDQPQHF
.,TRBV28,TRBJ1-6,.,TGTGCCAGCAGTTTATGGGGCTCACCCCTCCACTTT,CASSLWGSPLHF
TRBD1,TRBV2,TRBJ1-2,once,TGTGCCAGCAGTGTAGACAGGGTCGCAAACTATGGCTACACCTTC,CASSVDRVANYGYTF
TRBD1,TRBV10-2,TRBJ1-2,.,TGCGCCAGCAGTGACCAGACAGGGGGCAACTATGGCTACACCTTC,CASSDQTGGNYGYTF
TRBD1,TRBV19,TRBJ1-4,.,TGTGCCAGTAGTAGCTCCGGGACAGGGGCTGAAAAACTGTTTTTT,CASSSSGTGAEKLFF
.,TRBV9,TRBJ1-1,.,TGTGCCAGCAGCGTAGAAGATGGAAGGAGGACCACTGAAGCTTTCTTT,CASSVEDGRRTTEAFF
.,TRBV28,TRBJ1-6,once,TGTGCCAGCAGTTTGGGGGGGAACTCCTATAATTCACCCCTCCACTTT,CASSLGGNSYNSPLHF
TRBD1,TRBV5-1,TRBJ2-7,.,TGCGCCAGCAGCTTTGACGGGACAGCCTTCTACGAGCAGTACTTC,CASSFDGTAFYEQYF
TRBD1,TRBV28,TRBJ1-4,.,TGTGCCAGCAGTGCGACAGGGGGGAAAGAAAAACTGTTTTTT,CASSATGGKEKLFF
TRBD1,TRBV7-8,TRBJ1-5,.,TGTGCCAGCAGCTTAGTGGACAGGGTCCAGCCCCAGCATTTT,CASSLVDRVQPQHF
TRBD1,TRBV6-6,TRBJ2-7,.,TGTGCCAGCAATCCCAGACAGGGGGCTGCCCACGAGCAGTACTTC,CASNPRQGAAHEQYF
.,TRBV9,TRBJ2-2,.,TGTGCCAGCAGCGTAGTAACAACGACGAACACCGGGGAGCTGTTTTTT,CASSVVTTTNTGELFF
.,TRBV4-1,TRBJ2-7,.,TGCGCCAGCAGCCACGACAGAGACTACGAGCAGTACTTC,CASSHDRDYEQYF
TRBD1,TRBV11-2,TRBJ1-1,.,TGTGCCAGCAGCCCACGACAGGGGGCGGACACTGAAGCTTTCTTT,CASSPRQGADTEAFF
.,TRBV5-4,TRBJ1-4,once,TGTGCCAGCAGCTTACGGGGGGTTACTAATGAAAAACTGTTTTTT,CASSLRGVTNEKLFF
.,TRBV27,TRBJ1-2,.,TGTGCCAGCAGTTTCGCAGGTTTCGGCGGCTACACCTTC,CASSFAGFGGYTF
TRBD1,TRBV4-2,TRBJ1-1,.,TGTGCCAGCAGTCCCGGACAGGGGGTGAACACTGAAGCTTTCTTT,CASSPGQGVNTEAFF
.,TRBV5-8,TRBJ1-5,.,TGTGCCAGCAGCTTGCGGTTTGGGAGTAATCAGCCCCAGCATTTT,CASSLRFGSNQPQHF
.,TRBV5-5,TRBJ2-7,.,TGTGCCAGCAGGGGAGGGGGGCTTAGCTCCTACGAGCAGTACTTC,CASRGGGLSSYEQYF
TRBD1,TRBV7-9,TRBJ2-2,once,TGTGCCAGCAGCCTACCCCCAGGGGGCACCGGGGAGCTGTTTTTT,CASSLPPGGTGELFF
TRBD1,TRBV7-8,TRBJ1-1,.,TGTGCCAGCAGCTTGGACAGGCGGTCTAACCGTGGTTTCTTT,CASSLDRRSNRGFF
TRBD2,TRBV5-1,TRBJ2-7,.,TGCGCCAGCAGCTTGGACTGGCGGGAGACGTACTTC,CASSLDWRETYF
.,TRBV19,TRBJ1-1,few,TGTGCCAGTAGTATATCGGGGGGCACAAGAAACACTGAAGCTTTCTTT,CASSISGGTRNTEAFF
.,TRBV5-1,TRBJ2-1,.,TGCGCCAGCAGCCGACTAGATCGCTCCTACAATGAGCAGTTCTTC,CASSRLDRSYNEQFF
.,TRBV5-6,TRBJ2-5,.,TGTGCCAGCAGGGTTACGGCGTCGGGGGAGACCCAGTACTTC,CASRVTASGETQYF
TRBD1,TRBV28,TRBJ1-6,once,TGTGCCAGCAGGGGACAGGGAAGCAATTCACCCCTCCACTTT,CASRGQGSNSPLHF
.,TRBV9,TRBJ1-3,.,TGTGCCAGCAGCGTAGCAGGTCCATCCTCTGGAAACACCATATATTTT,CASSVAGPSSGNTIYF
.,TRBV6-5,TRBJ2-1,.,TGTGCCAGCAGAGAGGGACTCAACCCGAACAATGAGCAGTTCTTC,CASREGLNPNNEQFF
.,TRBV13,TRBJ1-1,.,TGTGCCAGCAGCTTAGCGGGTATGGGGCAGGGGAACACTGAAGCTTTCTTT,CASSLAGMGQGNTEAFF
TRBD2,TRBV7-2,TRBJ2-2,.,TGTGCCAGCAGCGTCTCGGGAGGGATCACCGGGGAGCTGTTTTTT,CASSVSGGITGELFF
TRBD1,TRBV4-3,TRBJ1-2,.,TGCGCCAGCAGCCAATGGGGACAGGGGATTAACTATGGCTACACCTTC,CASSQWGQGINYGYTF
.,TRBV18,TRBJ2-4,.,TGTGCCAGCTCACCAAGGACAGAGAGGAACATTCAGTACTTC,CASSPRTERNIQYF
TRBD1,TRBV6-5,TRBJ1-2,.,TGTGCCAGCACCGGGACAGGACCATACTCTGGCTACACCTTC,CASTGTGPYSGYTF
TRBD2,TRBV5-4,TRBJ2-5,.,TGTGCCAGCAGCGCACAGGGCGGGGGGGAGACCCAGTACTTC,CASSAQGGGETQYF
TRBD1,TRBV6-4,TRBJ2-7,.,TGTGCCAGCAGTGCCGACAGGGGCTACGAGCAGTACTTC,CASSADRGYEQYF